Following are 21 T cell receptor beta chains from one sample sequenced in a study of monozygotic twins with inflammatory bowel disease. From its re-call of the 5' RACE reads, TCRdb lists each CDR3 protein once, without DNA. This table lists approximately 380,000 distinct CDR3 sequences. Sequencing was performed on blood. The receptors derive from a human donor with ulcerative colitis or Crohn's disease, or a healthy co-twin of an affected twin (not recorded which).

V is TRBV11-2 and J is TRBJ2-5; checking the TCRdb D call of TRBD2 is not possible without DNA. Looked up from germline, CDR1 is SGHAT and CDR2 is FQNNGV. CDR3 size: 18 residues. The CDR3 is CASSLTPGLAGGRETQYF.

This chain links TRBV9 with TRBJ2-4; TCRdb outputs TRBD1, but without DNA this stays unchecked. Germline CDR1 and CDR2: SGDLS and YYNGEE. The length of the CDR3 is 18 residues. The CDR3 sequence: CASSARGGQGAGSNIQYF.

The rearrangement uses TRBV7-9 and TRBJ1-2; TCRdb designates TRBD1, a call that cannot be tested without DNA. The germline V gene has CDR1 SEHNR and CDR2 FQNEAQ (reference sequence). The CDR3 sequence is 14 residues long. The CDR3 loop is CASSPSTGYGGYTF.

The genes are TRBV5-1 and TRBJ2-2. This CDR3 is built from 13 residues. Germline CDR1 reads SGHRS; CDR2 reads YFSETQ. CDR3 protein: CASSLDVAGELFF.

This chain links TRBV27 with TRBJ2-7; TCRdb lists TRBD1, though no DNA is available to test this call. CDR3 length: 14 residues. CDR1 is MNHEY, CDR2 SMNVEV, per germline (reference sequence). CDR3 amino acids: CASSLSGTGNEQYF.

V and J are TRBV11-1 and TRBJ2-7; TCRdb indicates TRBD2, and absent DNA this call remains unverified. Germline CDR1 reads SGHAT; CDR2 reads FQDESV (reference sequence). CDR3 length: 19 amino acids. The CDR3 sequence is CASSLDFRGLAGLPYEQYF. The whole variable domain, filled in from reference TRBV11-1 and TRBJ2-7, reads EAEVAQSPRYKITEKSQAVAFWCDPISGHATLYWYRQILGQGPELLVQFQDESVVDDSQLPKDRFSAERLKGVDSTLKIQPAELGDSAMYLCASSLDFRGLAGLPYEQYFGPGTRLTVT.

The chain combines TRBV5-1 with TRBJ2-1. There are 15 residues in the CDR3. Germline CDR1 is SGHRS and CDR2 is YFSETQ. Here the CDR3 reads CASSFRVESSDEQFF.

The chain employs TRBV7-2 and TRBJ1-6. Per germline, CDR1 SGHTA and CDR2 FQGNSA. CDR3 length: 19 residues. CDR3 loop: CASSLAPARPSSYNSPLHF.

CDR3 loop: CASSPLRGDPYGYTF. This chain joins TRBV18 and TRBJ1-2; TCRdb's D call of TRBD1 is untestable without DNA. Germline CDR1 and CDR2: KGHSH and LQKENI. The CDR3 is 15 residues long. The variable domain in full, completed from reference TRBV18 and TRBJ1-2, reads NAGVMQNPRHLVRRRGQEARLRCSPMKGHSHVYWYRQLPEEGLKFMVYLQKENIIDESGMPKERFSAEFPKEGPSILRIQQVVRGDSAAYFCASSPLRGDPYGYTFGSGTRLTVV.

The V and J genes are TRBV16 and TRBJ1-2. The CDR3 runs 15 residues. In germline, CDR1 is KGHSY, CDR2 FQNENV. The CDR3 loop reads CASSPAGGSNYGYTF.

The V gene is TRBV4-1, the J gene TRBJ2-7; TCRdb proposes TRBD1, but this gene call is untestable without DNA. This CDR3 comprises 16 residues. Germline loops: CDR1 MGHRA, CDR2 YSYEKL. The CDR3 spells CASSQESLGVGYEQYF.

V usage is TRBV10-3 and J usage is TRBJ2-3; with no DNA, the TCRdb D assignment of TRBD1 cannot be verified. The CDR3 extends over 17 amino acids. CDR1 and CDR2 (germline): ENHRY, SYGVKD. The CDR3 region is CAISDPKTGRAEDTQYF.

The chain links TRBV5-1 to TRBJ2-7; TCRdb picks TRBD2, but there is no DNA to check that call. Germline CDR1 SGHRS, CDR2 YFSETQ. This CDR3 contains 17 residues. The CDR3 loop reads CASSYTSGGPFSYEQYF.

The rearrangement links TRBV6-5 to TRBJ1-5; TCRdb's assignment of TRBD1 cannot be checked, as there is no DNA. This CDR3 contains 15 residues. The germline CDR1 and CDR2 sequences are MNHEY and SVGAGI. The CDR3: CASIKQGAGNQPQHF.

This rearrangement joins TRBV5-1 to TRBJ2-7; TCRdb returns TRBD1, unconfirmable since there is no DNA. This CDR3 is built from 14 residues. Germline-derived CDR1 and CDR2 are SGHRS and YFSETQ. The CDR3 sequence is CASSRTVQNYERYF.

CDR3 loop: CASSAPDPKYEQYF. The chain is built from TRBV7-9 and TRBJ2-7; with no DNA, the TCRdb D assignment of TRBD1 cannot be verified. Germline CDR1 is SEHNR and CDR2 is FQNEAQ (reference sequence). The CDR3 is 14 amino acids.

V gene TRBV6-1 combines with J gene TRBJ2-1; TCRdb designates TRBD1, a call that cannot be tested without DNA. The CDR3 covers 14 residues. Germline lookup yields CDR1 MNHNS and CDR2 SASEGT. The CDR3 here is CASAQGPLYNEQFF.

This chain connects TRBV6-5 to TRBJ1-4. This CDR3 contains 11 residues. The V gene's germline CDR1 is MNHEY and CDR2 SVGAGI. The CDR3 sequence: CASSSGEKLFF.

The chain employs TRBV5-6 and TRBJ2-1; TCRdb names TRBD1, which stays unverified in the absence of DNA. The CDR3 covers 16 residues. Germline V gene lookup returns CDR1 SGHDT and CDR2 YYEEEE. CDR3 sequence reads: CASSLDREVWGTEQFF.

This chain uses TRBV20-1 with TRBJ1-5. The germline CDR1 and CDR2 sequences are DFQATT and SNEGSKA (reference sequence). The CDR3 is made up of 14 amino acids. The CDR3 here is CSARIGLIDQPQHF.

The V and J genes are TRBV28 and TRBJ2-7; TCRdb outputs TRBD1, but without DNA this stays unchecked. The CDR3 is 14 residues long. Germline V gene data show CDR1 as MDHEN and CDR2 as SYDVKM. This CDR3 is CASSLWRGAREQYF. Complete variable domain (other parts from reference TRBV28 and TRBJ2-7): DVKVTQSSRYLVKRTGEKVFLECVQDMDHENMFWYRQDPGLGLRLIYFSYDVKMKEKGDIPEGYSVSREKKERFSLILESASTNQTSMYLCASSLWRGAREQYFGPGTRLTVT.